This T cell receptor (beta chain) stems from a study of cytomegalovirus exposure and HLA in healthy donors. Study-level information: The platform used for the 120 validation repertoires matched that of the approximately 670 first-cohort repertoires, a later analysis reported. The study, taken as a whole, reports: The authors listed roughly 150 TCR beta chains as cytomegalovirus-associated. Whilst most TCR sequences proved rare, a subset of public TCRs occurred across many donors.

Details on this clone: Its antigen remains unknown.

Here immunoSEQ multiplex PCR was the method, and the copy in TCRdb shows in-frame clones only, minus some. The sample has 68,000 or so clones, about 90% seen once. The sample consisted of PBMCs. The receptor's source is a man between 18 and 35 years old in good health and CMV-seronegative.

The CDR3 reads CATRVGGRADTQYF. The CDR3 nucleotides are TGTGCCACGCGAGTGGGGGGGAGAGCAGATACGCAGTATTTT. This chain connects TRBV10-3 to TRBJ2-3; 7 bases fit TRBD2. J was trimmed by 4 bases and V by 10 bases; bases with no gene match: 11. Germline V gene data show CDR1 as ENHRY and CDR2 as SYGVKD. The CDR3 is made up of 14 amino acids.